The 32 T cell receptor beta chains given below trace back to one sample, sequenced in a study of blood T cell repertoires in COVID-19. Sequencing used immunoSEQ multiplex PCR; TCRdb keeps in-frame clones, though not all of them. Here the sample spans 210,000 or so clones, just under 90% being singletons. The sequencing input was peripheral blood. These receptor sequences come from a man aged 30 to 39 with COVID-19, enrolled during active disease.

This chain connects TRBV18 to TRBJ1-2; TRBD1 matches 7 bases. Germline V CDR1 and CDR2: KGHSH, LQKENI. The J segment lost 0 bases and the V segment lost 6 bases, leaving 7 bases of the junction unmatched. CDR3 size: 15 residues. The CDR3 DNA reads as TGTGCCAGCTCCCCGGGGACAGCAGCTAACTATGGCTACACCTTC. It yields the protein CASSPGTAANYGYTF.

This clone came up a few times. V is TRBV2 and J is TRBJ1-2; possibly TRBD1 for D (6 bases). The CDR3 runs to 17 residues. Per the germline V gene, CDR1 is SNHLY and CDR2 is FYNNEI. The germline V and J ends were trimmed by 3 bases and 1 base, with 18 bases remaining between them. For the CDR3, the DNA is TGTGCCAGCAGTGACGGATACAGGGCACTAATTAACTATGGCTACACCTTC. Translation: CASSDGYRALINYGYTF.

This clone turned up a few times. This chain uses TRBV27 with TRBJ1-2; TRBD1 matches at 10 bases. Germline V gene lookup returns CDR1 MNHEY and CDR2 SMNVEV (reference sequence). This CDR3 is 16 amino acids long. Germline trimming cut 3 bases from V and 8 bases from J; bases unmatched to any gene: 12. The CDR3 is CASSFLGRDRGQGYTF. Written as DNA, the CDR3 is TGTGCCAGCAGTTTTTTAGGCCGGGACAGGGGCCAAGGCTACACCTTC.

This chain links TRBV6-5 with TRBJ2-7; 10 bases are shared with TRBD1. Trimming cost V 2 bases and J 2 bases; bases outside gene matches: 6. This CDR3 is 16 amino acids long. From germline, CDR1 is MNHEY and CDR2 SVGAGI. The DNA of the CDR3 is TGTGCCAGCAGTTACACCATGGGACAGGGGCCCTACGAGCAGTACTTC. As protein: CASSYTMGQGPYEQYF.

V is TRBV25-1 and J is TRBJ1-2, with TRBD1 matching 8 bases. This CDR3 contains 15 residues. Unmatched junction bases numbered 9, after V lost 1 base and J lost 8 bases. Germline V gene lookup returns CDR1 MGHDK and CDR2 SYGVNS. Here the CDR3 reads CASSEWTAGGEGYTF. CDR3 sequence (DNA): TGTGCCAGCAGTGAATGGACCGCAGGGGGCGAAGGCTACACCTTC.

The chain has TRBV2 and TRBJ2-3, with TRBD1 matching 8 bases. The CDR3 has 15 amino acids. Germline V gene sequence: CDR1 SNHLY, CDR2 FYNNEI. V lost 7 bases and J lost 1; bases outside the gene matches: 7. The CDR3 DNA is TGTGCCAGCATACCCGGACAGGGACGCACAGATACGCAGTATTTT. This codes for CASIPGQGRTDTQYF.

The chain is built from TRBV6-2 or TRBV6-3 and TRBJ1-1; 7 bases align to TRBD1. Germline V gene sequence: CDR1 MNHEY, CDR2 SVGEGT. V lost 2 bases to trimming and J lost 2 bases; unmatched junction nucleotides: 5. This CDR3 is built from 15 residues. The CDR3 nucleotides read TGTGCCAGCAGTTACCGGACAGGTCAAAACACTGAAGCTTTCTTT. Its protein is CASSYRTGQNTEAFF.

The rearrangement joins TRBV20-1 to TRBJ1-2; tentatively, D is TRBD1 (5 bases). CDR3 length: 11 amino acids. V was pared by 7 bases and J by 8 bases, with 14 bases between. Germline CDR1 is DFQATT and CDR2 is SNEGSKA (reference sequence). The CDR3 bases are TGCAGTGTTCGGGGCGCGGGAGGCTACACCTTC. The encoded protein is CSVRGAGGYTF.

The chain is built from TRBV29-1 and TRBJ1-1, with TRBD1 identical over 9 bases. Germline V gene sequence: CDR1 SQVTM, CDR2 ANQGSEA. V was clipped by 7 bases and J by 6 bases; unmatched bases: 9. The CDR3 extends over 13 amino acids. CDR3 nucleotides: TGCAGCGCCGAAACAGGGGGCGCGGCTGAAGCTTTCTTT. It codes for CSAETGGAAEAFF.

The chain links TRBV19 to TRBJ2-7; possible D gene TRBD2, 6 bases. Trimming cost V 5 bases and J 4 bases, with 9 bases left between them. Germline CDR1 reads LNHDA; CDR2 reads SQIVND (reference sequence). CDR3 length: 12 amino acids. DNA for the CDR3: TGTGCCAGTAGTGCAAGCGGGTACGAGCAGTACTTC. Translated: CASSASGYEQYF.

V gene TRBV3-1 (or the pseudogene TRBV3-2) combines with J gene TRBJ2-1, with TRBD2 matching 7 bases. The CDR3 consists of 15 residues. CDR1 is LGHDT and CDR2 is YNNKEL in the germline V gene (reference sequence). V shed 0 bases, J shed 3 bases, and the junction held 2 bases outside the gene matches. The CDR3 DNA reads TGTGCCAGCAGCCAAGAGCTAGCGGTCTACAATGAGCAGTTCTTC. Translating gives CASSQELAVYNEQFF.

J is TRBJ1-4 and V is TRBV7-2; a weak D match, TRBD1 (5 bases). Trimming shortened V by 3 bases and J by 10 bases, and 18 bases separated the two germline ends. CDR1 SGHTA and CDR2 FQGNSA come from the germline V gene. CDR3 length equals 15 residues. The CDR3 bases are TGTGCCAGCAGCTTTAGTTCAGGGTCGGGGGGAAAACTGTTTTTT. It is translated as CASSFSSGSGGKLFF.

V is TRBV7-2 and J is TRBJ2-1; TRBD2 agrees at 15 bases. This CDR3 contains 16 residues. V gave up 1 base and J gave up 10 bases; unmatched junction bases: 5. Germline V gives CDR1 SGHTA, CDR2 FQGNSA. The CDR3 spells CASSLDGTSGRYEQFF. The CDR3 DNA follows: TGTGCCAGCAGCTTAGATGGGACTAGCGGGAGGTACGAGCAGTTCTTC.

V usage is TRBV3-1 (or the pseudogene TRBV3-2) and J usage is TRBJ2-7; 10 bases map to TRBD1. CDR3 size: 15 residues. Trimming cost V 4 bases and J 3 bases; bases outside gene matches: 6. CDR1 is LGHDT, CDR2 YNNKEL, per germline (reference sequence). For the CDR3, the DNA is TGTGCCAGCAGCCGCCTGGGGACAGGGGACTACGAGCAGTACTTC. Amino acid sequence: CASSRLGTGDYEQYF.

V and J are TRBV27 and TRBJ1-4; D possibly corresponds to TRBD1 (5 bases). The CDR3 loop spans 14 amino acids. The V end lost 6 bases, the J end lost 3 bases, and 11 bases lay between the germline ends. In germline, CDR1 is MNHEY, CDR2 SMNVEV (reference sequence). The CDR3 protein is CASSFRAPNEKLFF. The CDR3 nucleotides are TGTGCCAGCAGCTTCAGGGCCCCTAATGAAAAACTGTTTTTT.

The V call is TRBV3-1 (or the pseudogene TRBV3-2), the J call TRBJ2-7; D is perhaps TRBD1 (6 bases). Germline values: CDR1 LGHDT, CDR2 YNNKEL (reference sequence). V gave up 1 base and J gave up 5 bases, with 12 bases separating them. The length of the CDR3 is 14 residues. The CDR3: CASSQVRSGDEQYF. The CDR3 DNA sequence: TGTGCCAGCAGCCAAGTAAGGTCAGGGGACGAGCAGTACTTC.

This clone was counted a single time. V usage is TRBV5-4 and J usage is TRBJ2-6, with 8 bases matching TRBD2. Losses at the gene ends were 6 bases for V and 2 bases for J; bases not matched to a gene: 10. Per the germline V gene, CDR1 is SGHNT and CDR2 is YYREEE (reference sequence). The CDR3 length is 17 residues. The CDR3 sequence: CASTGLALAPGANVLTF. The DNA of the CDR3 is TGTGCCAGCACCGGACTAGCTTTAGCCCCTGGGGCCAACGTCCTGACTTTC.

The chain couples TRBV28 to TRBJ1-2, with TRBD1 matching 7 bases. The CDR3 extends over 13 amino acids. Trimming cost V 7 bases and J 5 bases; bases outside gene matches: 7. Per the germline V gene, CDR1 is MDHEN and CDR2 is SYDVKM. The CDR3 coding sequence is TGTGCCAGCACCCGGGGACAGAAGTATGGCTACACCTTC. Protein product: CASTRGQKYGYTF.

The chain links TRBV19 to TRBJ2-7, with 12 bases that match TRBD2. The CDR3 loop spans 15 amino acids. Germline values: CDR1 LNHDA, CDR2 SQIVND (reference sequence). With 5 bases clipped from V and 6 bases from J, the junction kept 8 bases outside the gene matches. CDR3 loop: CASSPSGRAGREQYF. The CDR3 nucleotides read TGTGCCAGTAGTCCTAGCGGGAGGGCCGGACGCGAGCAGTACTTC.

The chain couples TRBV25-1 to TRBJ2-2; D is undetermined. The V end lost 8 bases, the J end lost 1 base, and 5 bases lay between the germline ends. This CDR3 is 12 amino acids long. Germline CDR1 reads MGHDK; CDR2 reads SYGVNS. CDR3 in DNA: TGTGCCAGCGGGCGGAACACCGGGGAGCTGTTTTTT. Translated: CASGRNTGELFF.

The CDR3 sequence is CASRGQSDQPQHF. For the CDR3, the DNA is TGTGCCAGCAGGGGACAGTCGGACCAGCCCCAGCATTTT. The chain has TRBV2 and TRBJ1-5; 7 nucleotides line up with TRBD1. The CDR3 has 13 amino acids. V dropped 6 bases and J dropped 7; count of bases not matched to a gene: 6. Germline values: CDR1 SNHLY, CDR2 FYNNEI.

This chain uses TRBV4-1 with TRBJ1-2; D is unresolved. The CDR3 is 16 amino acids. Germline lookup yields CDR1 MGHRA and CDR2 YSYEKL. Trimming cost V 0 bases and J 0 bases, with 11 bases left between them. The CDR3 DNA follows: TGCGCCAGCAGCCAAGATCATACCTATTCTAACTATGGCTACACCTTC. Protein sequence: CASSQDHTYSNYGYTF.

This clone was observed a few times. The rearrangement links TRBV5-4 to TRBJ1-2; no reliable D call. Trimming pared 0 bases from V and 8 bases from J, leaving 11 bases between. Germline V CDR1 and CDR2: SGHNT, YYREEE (reference sequence). CDR3 length equals 13 residues. CDR3 sequence reads: CASSLGAIHGYTF. The CDR3, as DNA: TGTGCCAGCAGCTTGGGGGCCATACACGGCTACACCTTC. Full variable domain (missing parts from reference TRBV5-4 and TRBJ1-2): ETGVTQSPTHLIKTRGQQVTLRCSSQSGHNTVSWYQQALGQGPQFIFQYYREEENGRGNFPPRFSGLQFPNYSSELNVNALELDDSALYLCASSLGAIHGYTFGSGTRLTVV.

A single count supports this clone. The CDR3 coding sequence is TGTGCCAGCAGTAGTCTGGGGGCGGGTAATTCACCCCTCCACTTT. Translated, it gives CASSSLGAGNSPLHF. The V call is TRBV27, the J call TRBJ1-6, with D tentatively TRBD1 (6 bases). Germline V CDR1 and CDR2: MNHEY, SMNVEV (reference sequence). V was pared by 5 bases and J by 6 bases, with 14 bases between. This CDR3 is 15 amino acids long.

This clone was picked up a small number of times. The V call is TRBV28, the J call TRBJ2-7; maybe TRBD1 (6 bases). The CDR3 contains 13 residues. Per the germline V gene, CDR1 is MDHEN and CDR2 is SYDVKM. Deletions cut 6 bases from V and 2 bases from J, with 11 bases between. CDR3 amino acids: CASSWDIPYEQYF. In DNA, the CDR3 is TGTGCCAGCAGCTGGGACATCCCCTACGAGCAGTACTTC.

Only one count was recorded for this clone. The rearrangement joins TRBV24-1 to TRBJ2-7, with D unresolved. Per germline, CDR1 KGHDR and CDR2 SFDVKD. This CDR3 spans 15 amino acids. V lost 2 bases to trimming and J lost 2 bases, with 12 bases between them. CDR3 region: CATSDSPYSPYEQYF. Here the CDR3 DNA reads TGTGCCACCAGTGATTCCCCATACAGTCCCTACGAGCAGTACTTC.

This clone was recorded only once. The chain employs TRBV28 and TRBJ2-1; 9 bases line up with TRBD2. The CDR3 runs to 16 residues. The V gene's germline CDR1 is MDHEN and CDR2 SYDVKM. With 1 base clipped from V and 5 bases from J, the junction kept 6 bases outside the gene matches. CDR3 nucleotide sequence: TGTGCCAGCAGTTTATTACTAGCGGGTGCTAACAATGAGCAGTTCTTC. Translation: CASSLLLAGANNEQFF.

The chain is built from TRBV6-1 and TRBJ2-7, with TRBD2 matching 7 bases. Trimming took 2 bases from V and 10 from J; bases not matched to a gene: 2. Germline CDR1 is MNHNS and CDR2 is SASEGT. The CDR3 extends over 11 amino acids. CDR3 DNA: TGTGCCAGCAGTGAAAGGACTAGTCAGTACTTC. Its protein is CASSERTSQYF.

This rearrangement joins TRBV5-1 to TRBJ2-7; TRBD2 agrees at 9 bases. Germline V gene lookup returns CDR1 SGHRS and CDR2 YFSETQ. Germline trimming cut 3 bases from V and 3 bases from J; bases unmatched to any gene: 7. This CDR3 is 15 amino acids long. The CDR3 sequence is CASSWLAGENYEQYF. In DNA form, the CDR3 reads TGCGCCAGCAGCTGGTTAGCGGGAGAGAACTACGAGCAGTACTTC.

This chain connects TRBV4-1 to TRBJ2-6; the match to TRBD2 covers 12 bases. This CDR3 is 22 amino acids long. With V trimmed by 0 bases and J by 0 bases, 12 bases remained unmatched. CDR1 is MGHRA, CDR2 YSYEKL, per germline. The CDR3 bases are TGCGCCAGCAGCCAAGATCGAGGTCTAGCGGGAGGGTCCCTCTCTGGGGCCAACGTCCTGACTTTC. Translation gives CASSQDRGLAGGSLSGANVLTF.

The J gene is TRBJ2-2, the V gene TRBV5-4; 11 bases align to TRBD1. The CDR3 is made up of 15 amino acids. CDR1 is SGHNT and CDR2 is YYREEE in the germline V gene (reference sequence). The V segment lost 5 bases and the J segment 2 bases; nucleotides outside the gene matches: 2. The CDR3 region is CASRRTGGNTGELFF. Here the CDR3 DNA reads TGTGCCAGCAGAAGGACAGGGGGCAACACCGGGGAGCTGTTTTTT.

This clone was picked up many times. V gene TRBV27 combines with J gene TRBJ1-6, with 7 bases matching TRBD1. This CDR3 spans 18 amino acids. Germline CDR1 reads MNHEY; CDR2 reads SMNVEV (reference sequence). J lost 9 bases, V lost 6 bases, and 20 bases had no gene match. The CDR3 sequence is CASRMKSFHRGSPSPLHF. The CDR3 region has the DNA TGTGCCAGCAGGATGAAATCATTTCACAGGGGCAGCCCTTCACCCCTCCACTTT.